This is a list of T cell receptor beta chains from one sample in a study of cytotoxic CD8 clonotypes in ibrutinib-treated CLL. This table comes from immunoSEQ multiplex PCR, and its TCRdb copy is limited to in-frame clones, with some not included. The profile shows a few hundred thousand clones, about 64% of them singletons. The sample here was PBMCs, taken after 36 months of ibrutinib treatment. The origin of the receptors is a human donor with chronic lymphocytic leukemia. Both conserved end residues are part of each CDR3. Each record gives: V gene, D gene, J gene, clone size, CDR3 protein, CDR3 DNA. The D gene is left open where the match is weak. Expanded clones are given a class, and other clones once, few, many or no size at all.

>TRBV27|.|TRBJ2-6|.
CASSPGAGANVLTF
TGTGCCAGCAGCCCAGGGGCTGGGGCCAACGTCCTGACTTTC
>TRBV28|.|TRBJ2-7|few
CASSFGYEQYF
TGTGCCAGCAGTTTCGGCTACGAGCAGTACTTC
>TRBV29-1|TRBD2|TRBJ2-7|.
CSVARLGGSSYEQYF
TGCAGCGTCGCGAGGCTGGGAGGGTCCTCCTACGAGCAGTACTTC
>TRBV14|.|TRBJ2-3|few
CASSHRTVGTDTQYF
TGTGCCAGCAGCCACCGGACAGTCGGCACAGATACGCAGTATTTT
>TRBV28|TRBD1|TRBJ2-1|.
CASSLSGQGLVEQFF
TGTGCCAGCAGTTTATCGGGACAGGGTCTCGTTGAGCAGTTCTTC
>TRBV10-1|TRBD1|TRBJ2-2|few
CASSLNLRRDRPTGELFF
TGCGCCAGCAGCCTTAACCTCCGCCGGGACAGACCCACCGGGGAGCTGTTTTTT
>TRBV10-3|TRBD2|TRBJ2-5|.
CAISESGAGDGETQYF
TGTGCCATCAGTGAGTCAGGAGCGGGAGATGGTGAGACCCAGTACTTC
>TRBV7-3|TRBD1|TRBJ1-6|once
CASSPTPGTGDNSPLHF
TGTGCCAGCAGCCCAACCCCCGGGACAGGGGATAATTCACCCCTCCACTTT
>TRBV28|.|TRBJ2-1|.
CASTPTGTQTYNEQFF
TGTGCCAGCACCCCGACCGGGACTCAGACCTACAATGAGCAGTTCTTC
>TRBV6-6|TRBD1|TRBJ2-4|few
CASSLPGQGATDIQYF
TGTGCCAGCAGCCTACCGGGACAGGGGGCTACGGACATTCAGTACTTC
>TRBV5-1|.|TRBJ1-5|.
CASSFGAGEQPQHF
TGCGCCAGCAGCTTCGGGGCAGGGGAACAGCCCCAGCATTTT
>TRBV5-6|TRBD2|TRBJ2-1|.
CASSLASGGAGRNNEQFF
TGTGCCAGCAGCCTCGCTAGCGGGGGGGCCGGGAGGAACAATGAGCAGTTCTTC
>TRBV6-6|.|TRBJ1-1|.
CASSYTQGRPNTEAFF
TGTGCCAGCAGTTACACCCAGGGACGGCCGAACACTGAAGCTTTCTTT
>TRBV5-1|TRBD2|TRBJ2-7|.
CASTPLAGGTYEQYF
TGCGCCAGCACTCCTCTAGCGGGAGGCACCTACGAGCAGTACTTC
>TRBV5-1|TRBD1|TRBJ1-1|.
CASSVDRDTEAFF
TGCGCCAGCAGCGTCGACAGGGACACTGAAGCTTTCTTT
>TRBV5-4|TRBD2|TRBJ2-2|once
CASSLTISGRAIDTGELFF
TGTGCCAGCAGCTTGACCATTAGCGGGAGGGCCATAGACACCGGGGAGCTGTTTTTT
>TRBV15|.|TRBJ2-7|.
CATSRGLAYEQYF
TGTGCCACCAGCAGAGGGCTAGCCTACGAGCAGTACTTC
>TRBV5-6|TRBD2|TRBJ2-5|.
CASSPGTSFVGMTQYF
TGTGCCAGCAGCCCCGGGACTAGCTTCGTCGGGATGACCCAGTACTTC
>TRBV4-1|.|TRBJ1-3|few
CASSQDGGVERNTIYF
TGCGCCAGCAGCCAAGACGGAGGGGTTGAGCGAAACACCATATATTTT
>TRBV15|.|TRBJ2-5|.
CATSRPRRDLTLQETQYF
TGTGCCACCAGCAGACCAAGGAGGGACCTCACTCTTCAAGAGACCCAGTACTTC
>TRBV9|TRBD1|TRBJ2-7|.
CASSERTGFYEQYF
TGTGCCAGCAGCGAGCGGACAGGGTTCTACGAGCAGTACTTC
>TRBV11-1|.|TRBJ1-1|few
CASKQTMNTEAFF
TGTGCCAGTAAGCAAACGATGAACACTGAAGCTTTCTTT
>TRBV7-3|TRBD1|TRBJ1-5|few
CASMVRTGGINQPQHF
TGTGCCAGCATGGTGCGGACAGGGGGAATCAATCAGCCCCAGCATTTT
>TRBV7-9|TRBD2|TRBJ2-4|.
CASSPTSAGAKNIQYF
TGTGCCAGCAGCCCCACTAGCGCTGGAGCCAAAAACATTCAGTACTTC
>TRBV7-8|TRBD1|TRBJ1-6|.
CASSLRTGGSGNSPLHF
TGTGCCAGCAGCCTCCGTACAGGGGGTTCGGGTAATTCACCCCTCCACTTT
>TRBV11-2|.|TRBJ1-5|.
CASSFSITDQPQHF
TGTGCCAGCAGCTTTTCCATTACGGATCAGCCCCAGCATTTT
>TRBV7-2|.|TRBJ2-7|.
CASSFGGALIPYEQYF
TGTGCCAGCAGCTTTGGCGGAGCACTAATCCCCTACGAGCAGTACTTC
>TRBV29-1|.|TRBJ1-1|.
CSGGLGTEAFF
TGCAGCGGGGGTCTAGGCACTGAAGCTTTCTTT
>TRBV6-1|.|TRBJ2-7|.
CVVSSYEQYF
TGCGTTGTTAGCTCCTACGAGCAGTACTTC
>TRBV11-1|TRBD1|TRBJ2-7|.
CASRRTGAPASGAQYF
TGTGCCAGCAGACGGACAGGGGCGCCGGCCAGTGGCGCGCAGTACTTC
>TRBV27|.|TRBJ2-6|once
CASSADSISGANVLTF
TGTGCCAGCAGTGCCGACAGTATCTCTGGGGCCAACGTCCTGACTTTC
>TRBV5-1|.|TRBJ2-3|.
CASSLAAHPGADTQYF
TGCGCCAGCAGCTTGGCGGCCCATCCGGGGGCAGATACGCAGTATTTT
>TRBV4-3|TRBD1|TRBJ2-7|.
CASSQDGPGQGYEQYF
TGCGCCAGCAGCCAAGATGGGCCGGGACAGGGTTACGAGCAGTACTTC
>TRBV27|.|TRBJ1-5|few
CASSFHSNQPQHF
TGTGCCAGCAGTTTTCATAGCAATCAGCCCCAGCATTTT
>TRBV15|.|TRBJ2-3|.
CATSRAAGLTDTQYF
TGTGCCACCAGCAGAGCCGCGGGCCTCACAGATACGCAGTATTTT
>TRBV5-1|.|TRBJ1-2|.
CASSLAPFDRFYGYTF
TGCGCCAGCAGCTTGGCCCCCTTTGACAGGTTCTATGGCTACACCTTC
>TRBV29-1|.|TRBJ2-7|once
CSVESTSYEQYF
TGCAGCGTTGAAAGCACATCCTACGAGCAGTACTTC
>TRBV6-5|.|TRBJ1-4|few
CASSYKGGLEKLFF
TGTGCCAGCAGTTACAAGGGGGGCCTGGAAAAACTGTTTTTT
>TRBV9|TRBD1|TRBJ2-5|.
CASSVVGTGTQETQYF
TGTGCCAGCAGCGTAGTTGGGACAGGGACACAAGAGACCCAGTACTTC
>TRBV6-6|.|TRBJ2-7|.
CASRATGTPYEQYF
TGTGCCAGCAGAGCGACAGGGACTCCCTACGAGCAGTACTTC
>TRBV7-9|TRBD1|TRBJ1-1|few
CASSLGQGVAFF
TGTGCCAGCAGCTTGGGACAGGGCGTAGCTTTCTTT
>TRBV7-3|.|TRBJ2-5|once
CASSFALGETQYF
TGTGCCAGCAGCTTCGCTCTGGGCGAGACCCAGTACTTC
>TRBV2|.|TRBJ2-7|.
CASSPPTGSFSYEQYF
TGTGCCAGCAGCCCACCAACAGGGAGTTTCTCCTACGAGCAGTACTTC
>TRBV7-3|TRBD1|TRBJ1-6|few
CASSWGQGSLTLHF
TGTGCCAGCAGCTGGGGACAGGGTTCTCTCACCCTCCACTTT
>TRBV10-3|TRBD1|TRBJ2-7|.
CAISESRDRDEQYF
TGTGCCATCAGTGAGTCTCGGGACAGGGACGAGCAGTACTTC
>TRBV19|.|TRBJ2-7|.
CASSSGLSSYEQYF
TGTGCCAGTAGTAGCGGATTGAGCTCCTACGAGCAGTACTTC
>TRBV10-3|.|TRBJ1-1|.
CAIREDMNTEAFF
TGTGCCATCAGAGAGGACATGAACACTGAAGCTTTCTTT
>TRBV28|TRBD2|TRBJ2-5|few
CASSLEGLAGADETQYF
TGTGCCAGCAGTTTAGAGGGACTAGCGGGAGCCGACGAGACCCAGTACTTC
>TRBV7-8|TRBD1|TRBJ2-7|.
CASSRTGGYEQYF
TGTGCCAGCAGCCGGACAGGGGGTTACGAGCAGTACTTC